Following are 27 T cell receptor beta chains from one sample sequenced in a study of T-cell reconstitution after alpha-beta-depleted transplantation in children. As it was prepared, the TCRbeta library received unique molecular identifiers. TCRdb called the PCR reads again in MiXCR, with one record for every CDR3 protein. The repertoire holds about 260,000 distinct CDR3 sequences, with around 7.8% as singletons. The sample in question was PBMCs, mostly from graft donor cells, obtained 180 days after TCRalphabeta/CD19-depleted stem cell transplant. The receptors stem from a male patient younger than 18 who had a stem cell transplant for acute lymphoblastic leukemia, so the T cells may come from the graft donor.

To note about this clonotype: This may be a read error, as it is one base from a much larger clone. The gene calls are TRBV9 and TRBJ1-6; 8 bases match TRBD1. Losses at the gene ends were 4 bases for V and 9 bases for J; bases not matched to a gene: 6. The CDR3 loop spans 14 amino acids. Germline V lookup: CDR1 SGDLS, CDR2 YYNGEE. For the CDR3, the DNA is TGTGCCAGCAGCCAGACAGGGGTCGGTTCACCCCTCCACTTT. It is translated as CASSQTGVGSPLHF.

The DNA for the CDR3 is TGTGCCAGCAGGTCGGGACAGGGAATGAACACTGAAGCTTTCTTT. It codes for CASRSGQGMNTEAFF. The V and J genes are TRBV11-1 and TRBJ1-1, with 9 nucleotides matching TRBD1. J gave up 0 bases and V 6 bases, and 5 bases lay outside the gene matches. CDR1 and CDR2 (germline): SGHAT, FQDESV (reference sequence). This CDR3 has 15 amino acids. The variable domain in full, completed from reference TRBV11-1 and TRBJ1-1, reads EAEVAQSPRYKITEKSQAVAFWCDPISGHATLYWYRQILGQGPELLVQFQDESVVDDSQLPKDRFSAERLKGVDSTLKIQPAELGDSAMYLCASRSGQGMNTEAFFGQGTRLTVV.

This clonotype came up many times. The chain combines TRBV28 with TRBJ2-7; 10 bases fit TRBD2. V trimming: 6 bases; J trimming: 5 bases; junction bases outside the gene matches: 7. The CDR3 covers 14 residues. Germline V gene sequence: CDR1 MDHEN, CDR2 SYDVKM. CDR3 loop: CASRVLAGSHEQYF. The CDR3 DNA reads as TGTGCCAGCAGAGTACTAGCGGGGTCCCACGAGCAGTACTTC.

The sample holds many counts of this clonotype. The genes are TRBV2 and TRBJ1-5; tentatively, D is TRBD1 (5 bases). V was cut by 3 bases and J by 0 bases, with 12 bases left in between. CDR1 is SNHLY, CDR2 FYNNEI, per germline. The CDR3 runs 16 residues. The CDR3 reads CASSEGGGYSNQPQHF. The DNA of the CDR3 is TGTGCCAGCAGTGAGGGGGGAGGTTATAGCAATCAGCCCCAGCATTTT. The entire variable domain, with the rest obtained from reference TRBV2 and TRBJ1-5, is as follows: EPEVTQTPSHQVTQMGQEVILRCVPISNHLYFYWYRQILGQKVEFLVSFYNNEISEKSEIFDDQFSVERPDGSNFTLKIRSTKLEDSAMYFCASSEGGGYSNQPQHFGDGTRLSIL.

The V gene is TRBV28, the J gene TRBJ2-5; D is possibly TRBD1 (5 bases). CDR3 size: 14 residues. V lost 3 bases and J lost 11, with 19 bases in between. The germline V gene encodes CDR1 MDHEN and CDR2 SYDVKM. The DNA for the CDR3 is TGTGCCAGCAGTTTCCGCAGGGCCCCCACCAATCAGTACTTC. Protein: CASSFRRAPTNQYF.

This clonotype was observed many times. V gene TRBV28 combines with J gene TRBJ2-3; 7 bases match TRBD1. The CDR3 is 16 residues long. Germline V gene sequence: CDR1 MDHEN, CDR2 SYDVKM. Trimming took 6 bases from V and 1 from J; bases not matched to a gene: 10. CDR3 loop: CASSSPSGGGTDTQYF. The CDR3 DNA sequence: TGTGCCAGCAGCTCCCCTTCAGGGGGAGGCACAGATACGCAGTATTTT. The full variable domain, completed using reference TRBV28 and TRBJ2-3, is DVKVTQSSRYLVKRTGEKVFLECVQDMDHENMFWYRQDPGLGLRLIYFSYDVKMKEKGDIPEGYSVSREKKERFSLILESASTNQTSMYLCASSSPSGGGTDTQYFGPGTRLTVL.

This clonotype was detected only a few times. V gene TRBV7-3 combines with J gene TRBJ2-1, with 7 nucleotides matching TRBD2. V lost 4 bases and J lost 5; bases outside the gene matches: 2. This CDR3 has 13 amino acids. The germline V gene has CDR1 SGHTA and CDR2 FQGTGA. The CDR3 nucleotides read TGTGCCAGCAGCTCGGGACTAAACAATGAGCAGTTCTTC. Translated, it gives CASSSGLNNEQFF.

The table lists this clonotype with many counts. This rearrangement joins TRBV6-5 to TRBJ1-5; tentative D call: TRBD1 (5 bases). Between the trimmed V and J ends, which lost 0 bases and 7 bases, there was a span of 7 bases. Germline CDR1 and CDR2: MNHEY and SVGAGI. This CDR3 comprises 13 residues. The CDR3, as DNA: TGTGCCAGCAGTTACTCGGGGCGGCAGCCCCAGCATTTT. This gives the protein CASSYSGRQPQHF.

This clonotype was observed many times. The CDR3 is CASSQGQGGGNQPQHF. The CDR3 DNA sequence: TGTGCCAGCAGTCAGGGACAGGGGGGTGGCAATCAGCCCCAGCATTTT. V and J are TRBV12-3 or TRBV12-4 and TRBJ1-5; TRBD1 aligns across 11 bases. This CDR3 spans 16 amino acids. V lost 5 bases to trimming and J lost 2 bases; unmatched junction nucleotides: 5.

The table lists this clonotype with many counts. The gene calls are TRBV4-1 and TRBJ2-7, with D perhaps being TRBD1 or TRBD2 (5 bases each). Germline assignment: CDR1 MGHRA and CDR2 YSYEKL. This CDR3 contains 14 residues. V was pared by 0 bases and J by 2 bases, with 8 bases between. The CDR3, as DNA: TGCGCCAGCAGCCAAGAAGGGACCCCCTACGAGCAGTACTTC. Encoded protein: CASSQEGTPYEQYF.

This clonotype was detected many times. The chain's CDR3 is CSASRDPRMNTEAFF. The CDR3 coding sequence is TGCAGTGCTAGTCGAGACCCTCGCATGAACACTGAAGCTTTCTTT. V gene TRBV20-1 combines with J gene TRBJ1-1; no firm D call. Germline CDR1 DFQATT, CDR2 SNEGSKA (reference sequence). CDR3 length: 15 amino acids. Trimming removed 3 bases from V and 0 bases from J, with 14 bases in between.

This clonotype appeared many times. The J gene is TRBJ1-2, the V gene TRBV12-3 or TRBV12-4, with a possible D match to TRBD1 (5 bases). The CDR3 has 12 amino acids. With 6 bases removed from V and 6 bases from J, the gap between germline ends came to 11 bases. The CDR3 spells CASSKQVDGYTF. CDR3 coding DNA: TGTGCCAGCAGCAAACAGGTAGATGGCTACACCTTC.

The genes are TRBV4-2 and TRBJ2-1; 9 bases line up with TRBD2. V lost 10 bases and J lost 2; bases outside the gene matches: 12. This CDR3 has 16 amino acids. CDR1 and CDR2 (germline): LGHNA, YNFKEQ. The CDR3 coding sequence is TGTGCCATGAGCCCCGTCGGACTAGCGACCTACAATGAGCAGTTCTTC. Translation: CAMSPVGLATYNEQFF.

This clonotype showed up just a few times. The chain uses TRBV20-1 and TRBJ2-7; D might be TRBD1 or TRBD2, each matching 6 bases. V shed 3 bases and J shed 7 bases, with 13 bases lying between them. The CDR3 totals 12 residues. The germline CDR1 and CDR2 sequences are DFQATT and SNEGSKA (reference sequence). This CDR3 reads CSASTGGAEQYF. Written as DNA, the CDR3 is TGCAGTGCTAGTACCGGGGGCGCTGAGCAGTACTTC.

The table lists this clonotype with many counts. This chain links TRBV5-1 with TRBJ2-7; 10 bases agree with TRBD1. Germline CDR1 reads SGHRS; CDR2 reads YFSETQ. The V and J ends lost 4 bases and 5 bases, in that order; junction bases with no gene match: 6. This CDR3 has 14 amino acids. CDR3 sequence reads: CASSPRQGADEQYF. The CDR3 nucleotides are TGCGCCAGCAGCCCTCGACAGGGGGCTGACGAGCAGTACTTC.

Many counts were recorded for this clonotype. The chain is built from TRBV7-9 and TRBJ2-7; 11 positions match TRBD2. There are 15 residues in the CDR3. CDR1 and CDR2 (germline): SEHNR, FQNEAQ (reference sequence). With V trimmed by 5 bases and J by 7 bases, 10 bases remained unmatched. The CDR3 bases are TGTGCCAGCAGCCTGCGAAAGGGACTAGCGGAAGAGCAGTACTTC. Translating gives CASSLRKGLAEEQYF.

This clonotype came up many times. The genes are TRBV10-3 and TRBJ2-2, with a tentative D call TRBD1 (6 bases). CDR3 length equals 14 residues. CDR1 ENHRY and CDR2 SYGVKD come from the germline V gene. Trimming took 5 bases from V and 3 from J, leaving 10 bases between them. In DNA, the CDR3 is TGTGCCATCAGTAACAGGGTGGACACCGGGGAGCTGTTTTTT. This gives the protein CAISNRVDTGELFF.

There are many counts of this clonotype. The chain employs TRBV3-1 and TRBJ2-7; D tentatively reads TRBD1 or TRBD2 (6 bases each). The CDR3 has 15 residues. V was cut by 1 base and J by 3 bases, with 13 bases left in between. From germline, CDR1 is LGHDT and CDR2 YNNKEL (reference sequence). CDR3 sequence: CASSQAGGLNYEQYF. The CDR3 region has the DNA TGTGCCAGCAGCCAAGCCGGGGGCCTGAACTACGAGCAGTACTTC.

The chain combines TRBV28 with TRBJ2-1; D is possibly TRBD1 or TRBD2 (5 bases each). CDR3 length: 15 amino acids. V was trimmed by 6 bases and J by 4 bases, leaving 16 bases between them. Germline-derived CDR1 and CDR2 are MDHEN and SYDVKM. The CDR3 region is CASSTTPEGYNEQFF. The CDR3 coding sequence is TGTGCCAGCAGCACAACGCCCGAGGGGTACAATGAGCAGTTCTTC.

Ten or more counts support this clonotype. This rearrangement joins TRBV28 to TRBJ1-1; D is uncertain. The ends were cut back, 3 bases at V and 4 bases at J, with 18 bases in the middle. CDR1 is MDHEN, CDR2 SYDVKM, per germline. The CDR3 runs 16 residues. CDR3 protein: CASSFRARGWGTEAFF. DNA of the CDR3: TGTGCCAGCAGTTTTAGGGCCCGGGGTTGGGGCACTGAAGCTTTCTTT.

The table lists this clonotype with many counts. The chain recombines TRBV18 with TRBJ2-3; 7 positions match TRBD1. Germline assignment: CDR1 KGHSH and CDR2 LQKENI. The J segment lost 0 bases and the V segment lost 5 bases, leaving 14 bases of the junction unmatched. CDR3 length: 18 residues. In DNA form, the CDR3 reads TGTGCCAGCTCATCCTCACACCGGGACAGCCATAGCACAGATACGCAGTATTTT. Translation: CASSSSHRDSHSTDTQYF. Full variable domain (remainder filled in from reference TRBV18 and TRBJ2-3): NAGVMQNPRHLVRRRGQEARLRCSPMKGHSHVYWYRQLPEEGLKFMVYLQKENIIDESGMPKERFSAEFPKEGPSILRIQQVVRGDSAAYFCASSSSHRDSHSTDTQYFGPGTRLTVL.

This clonotype was recorded many times. The chain links TRBV11-2 to TRBJ1-3; D gene ambiguous. Germline-derived CDR1 and CDR2 are SGHAT and FQNNGV. Between the trimmed V and J ends, which lost 5 bases and 1 base, there was a span of 15 bases. The CDR3 loop spans 16 amino acids. This CDR3 is CASSPRMSMSGNTIYF. In nucleotides, the CDR3 is TGTGCCAGCAGCCCAAGGATGAGTATGTCTGGAAACACCATATATTTT.

This clonotype showed up many times. The V and J genes are TRBV14 and TRBJ2-3, with a tentative D call TRBD2 (6 bases). From germline, CDR1 is SGHDN and CDR2 FVKESK. This CDR3 contains 14 residues. The V gene lost 4 bases and the J gene lost 11 bases, with 19 bases spanning the gap. The CDR3 DNA is TGTGCCAGCAGCCGCGGGACGGTCCCTCGGAGGCAGTATTTT. Translated, it gives CASSRGTVPRRQYF.

The sample holds many counts of this clonotype. The V call is TRBV5-1, the J call TRBJ2-1, with TRBD2 matching 13 bases. This CDR3 has 17 amino acids. Germline V gene sequence: CDR1 SGHRS, CDR2 YFSETQ. J lost 8 bases, V lost 4 bases, and 12 bases had no gene match. This chain's CDR3 is CASSLWTSGSGVDEQFF. The CDR3 DNA sequence: TGCGCCAGCAGCCTGTGGACTAGCGGGAGTGGTGTGGATGAGCAGTTCTTC.

With regard to this clonotype: Just one base apart from a much larger clone, this may be a read error. The V and J genes are TRBV28 and TRBJ2-7, with D tentatively TRBD1 (7 bases). Germline CDR1 reads MDHEN; CDR2 reads SYDVKM. The CDR3 length is 13 residues. V was cut by 5 bases and J by 8 bases, with 16 bases left in between. The CDR3 loop reads CASSAGQPHQQYF. The CDR3 nucleotides are TGTGCCAGCAGTGCGGGACAGCCCCACCAGCAGTACTTC.

This clonotype was counted at least ten times. V and J are TRBV29-1 and TRBJ2-5, with TRBD1 matching over 11 bases. CDR1 is SQVTM and CDR2 is ANQGSEA in the germline V gene. V lost 8 bases, J lost 6 bases, and 8 bases stayed unmatched. The CDR3 length is 13 residues. The chain's CDR3 is CSTWTGGAKTQYF. The CDR3 DNA sequence: TGCAGCACATGGACAGGGGGCGCGAAGACCCAGTACTTC.

This clonotype has ten or more counts. The chain is built from TRBV3-1 and TRBJ2-1; 12 bases agree with TRBD2. The CDR3 is 16 residues long. The V and J ends lost 5 bases and 5 bases, in that order; junction bases with no gene match: 7. Germline V gene sequence: CDR1 LGHDT, CDR2 YNNKEL (reference sequence). CDR3 loop: CASSFRLAGANNEQFF. The CDR3 DNA reads as TGTGCCAGCAGCTTCCGACTAGCGGGGGCGAACAATGAGCAGTTCTTC.